This paragraph covers one T cell receptor beta chain sequence. Its antigen remains unknown. This entry comes from a study of CD8+ T cells in alopecia areata. Study-level information: It was 6 to 18 months of tofacitinib, and then there were 6 months off drug.

As for treatment: oral pan-JAK inhibitor, 5-10 mg twice daily. Both peripheral blood and punch biopsies of lesional scalp skin were obtained from patients who had alopecia areata. Investigators isolated RNA and reverse transcribed it into cDNA to act as the sequencing template. Profiled with immunoSEQ multiplex PCR; TCRdb holds only in-frame clones, not every one. The table includes more than 90,000 clones, about 61% detected once. CDR1 MNHEY and CDR2 SMNVEV come from the germline V gene (reference sequence). The CDR3 has 13 amino acids. Trimming removed 1 base from V and 5 bases from J, with 5 bases in between. Study-wide results and limits: A great number of expanded lesional clones endured in scalp and blood during tofacitinib.

This TCR came from a human donor with alopecia areata. This material consisted of CD8+ T cells sorted from blood, taken at week 56, from a patient treated with tofacitinib. V gene TRBV27 combines with J gene TRBJ1-4; a weak D match, TRBD1 (5 bases). For the CDR3, the DNA is TGTGCCAGCAGTTTATACAGGAATGAAAAACTGTTTTTT. The encoded protein is CASSLYRNEKLFF.